The rows below give T cell receptor beta chains drawn from one sample of a study of T cell repertoires in cytomegalovirus infection. TCRdb processed the reads anew with MiXCR; each CDR3 protein has one entry. The table has fewer than 550,000 distinct CDR3 sequences, around a quarter seen once. Specimen: PBMCs. These receptor sequences come from a human donor in good health (CMV status not recorded). Some clones in this sample may be carry-over from other donors' samples. The CDR3 runs from the conserved cysteine through the conserved F or W. D genes are given only for firm matches.

V gene: TRBV7-2; D gene: -; J gene: TRBJ2-1; CDR3 protein: CASSFGGPNEQFF
V gene: TRBV3-1; D gene: -; J gene: TRBJ2-2; CDR3 protein: CASSPRGSFAGELFF
V gene: TRBV28; D gene: TRBD2; J gene: TRBJ2-3; CDR3 protein: CASSPGGTRADTQYF
V gene: TRBV7-8; D gene: -; J gene: TRBJ2-7; CDR3 protein: CASSLGREQYF
V gene: TRBV12-3/TRBV12-4; D gene: TRBD1; J gene: TRBJ1-2; CDR3 protein: CASSRGQGTYGYTF
V gene: TRBV4-1; D gene: TRBD1; J gene: TRBJ2-3; CDR3 protein: CASSRPGQGFTDTQYF
V gene: TRBV20-1; D gene: TRBD2; J gene: TRBJ2-5; CDR3 protein: CSARSPGLADRETQYF
V gene: TRBV7-2; D gene: -; J gene: TRBJ2-2; CDR3 protein: CASPPPGTRGTGELFF
V gene: TRBV28; D gene: -; J gene: TRBJ2-7; CDR3 protein: CASSLSATSSYEQYF
V gene: TRBV5-5; D gene: TRBD2; J gene: TRBJ2-3; CDR3 protein: CASSLAGTSGLDTQYF
V gene: TRBV6-6; D gene: -; J gene: TRBJ2-7; CDR3 protein: CASSTSTNGRDEQYF
V gene: TRBV7-2; D gene: TRBD2; J gene: TRBJ2-5; CDR3 protein: CASSLVRAGGLEQETQYF
V gene: TRBV7-2; D gene: -; J gene: TRBJ1-1; CDR3 protein: CASSFSTVLETEAFF
V gene: TRBV24-1; D gene: -; J gene: TRBJ1-4; CDR3 protein: CATSDGGGDEKLFF